The entry below gives a single TCR beta chain sequence along with its context. Its binding antigen is unknown. Per-base qualities were not stored, and no clone one base away is much larger. This record belongs to a study of blood T cell repertoires in COVID-19 (dated by TCRdb to the early 2020s). Some background on the complete study: Samples from collaborators originated in the United States, Italy and Spain and spanned both the acute and convalescent phases of COVID-19. The dataset comprised deeply sampled blood TCRbeta repertoires from subjects exposed to, actively infected with, or recovered from COVID-19. The samples were drawn from two sources: the first 160 participants of the ongoing ImmuneRACE study, and approximately 1,300 subjects contributed by 6 global collaborators. The material from the prospective study consisted of cDNA or gDNA derived from T cells, B-cell-depleted T cells, or PBMCs. The repertoires were released in a freely available public database meant as a resource for research on the immune response to SARS-CoV-2. Where HLA class I and class II types were available, the types were taken from metadata supplied by the sample provider, not from assay-based typing. Sample metadata almost always included a de-identified subject ID, COVID-19 status, age in years and sex. The research as a whole found: How much clinical and demographic metadata was included differed by source and by participant, and the metadata was provided uncurated.

TCRbeta CDR3 regions were amplified from genomic DNA by means of the immunoSEQ Assay, a bias-controlled multiplex PCR. Processing in the source paper ran as follows. The number of nucleated cells in each sample was estimated by amplification of reference gene primers within the assay. To quantify the absolute abundance of each unique TCRbeta CDR3 rearrangement, sequence reads were collapsed and filtered. For each sample, productive Simpson clonality was calculated as the square root of Simpson's diversity index across productive rearrangements. As stored in TCRdb, this immuneACCESS dataset retains in-frame rearrangements with V and J assigned. A fraction of the clones does not appear; measured against another copy, unresolved V genes explain less than half of the discrepancy, and the remainder lacks a known reason. Clonal size and the V and J genes are those of that table, whereas D and trimming came from the DNA. Counted in this sample were a few hundred thousand clones; 65% to 90% of them appeared once. 5.1% of the sample is held by the ten biggest clonotypes.

The germline ends are 3 bases apart after V is trimmed by 0 bases and J by 1 base. The CDR3, from cysteine to phenylalanine, totals 12 residues. Left in the record is the CDR3 DNA by itself, 36 bases read in frame from the first base. CDR1 and CDR2 were assigned from the germline V gene (reference sequence) as GTSNPN and SVGIG. Each collaborating institution followed its own protocols to collect whole blood in K2EDTA tubes. For TCRbeta analysis, collaborator samples were shipped as frozen whole blood, as isolated PBMCs, or as DNA extracted from either sample type. Recombination joined TRBV30 with TRBJ2-5, with the D gene not clear enough to name. The clonotype originates from a man in his fifties or sixties with active or convalescent COVID-19. The sequenced sample consisted of peripheral blood. The bases read TGTGCCTGGAGTGTACTCCAAGAGACCCAGTACTTC. Its protein is CAWSVLQETQYF.